The clone carrying this TCR beta chain was observed a handful of times. This sample was included in a study of blood T cell repertoires in COVID-19. Study as a whole: PBMCs, B-cell-depleted T cells, or T cells were the source of the cDNA or gDNA that made up the material.

Original processing methods: Amplification with reference gene primers provided the estimates of nucleated cell counts. TCRdb keeps only in-frame clones here, not all; method: immunoSEQ multiplex PCR. The V and J calls and the clone size are those of that table, but D and trimming were determined from the DNA. The table shows 150,000 to 200,000 clones, with around four fifths occurring only once. CDR1 is MNHEY, CDR2 SVGAGI, per germline. V was trimmed by 6 bases and J by 1 base, leaving 9 bases between them. The length of the CDR3 is 14 residues. What was sequenced was peripheral blood. This chain connects TRBV6-5 to TRBJ2-2; D is perhaps TRBD1 (5 bases). The origin of this receptor is a woman aged 70 to 79 with COVID-19, enrolled during active disease. This CDR3 reads CASRPGKNTGELFF. CDR3 sequence (DNA): TGTGCCAGCAGACCAGGGAAGAACACCGGGGAGCTGTTTTTT.